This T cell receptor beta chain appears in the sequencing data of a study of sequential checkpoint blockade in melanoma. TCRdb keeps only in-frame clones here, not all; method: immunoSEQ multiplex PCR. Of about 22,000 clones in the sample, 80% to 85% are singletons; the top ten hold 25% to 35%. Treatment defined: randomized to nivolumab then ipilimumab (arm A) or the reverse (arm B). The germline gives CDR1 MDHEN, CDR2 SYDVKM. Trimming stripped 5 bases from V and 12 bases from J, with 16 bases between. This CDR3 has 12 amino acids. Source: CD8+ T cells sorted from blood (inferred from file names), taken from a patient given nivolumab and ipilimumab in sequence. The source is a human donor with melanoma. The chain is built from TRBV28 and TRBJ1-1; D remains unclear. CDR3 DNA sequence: TGTGCCAGCAGTCTTGGCCACAGCATCTCTTTCTTT. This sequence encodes CASSLGHSISFF.